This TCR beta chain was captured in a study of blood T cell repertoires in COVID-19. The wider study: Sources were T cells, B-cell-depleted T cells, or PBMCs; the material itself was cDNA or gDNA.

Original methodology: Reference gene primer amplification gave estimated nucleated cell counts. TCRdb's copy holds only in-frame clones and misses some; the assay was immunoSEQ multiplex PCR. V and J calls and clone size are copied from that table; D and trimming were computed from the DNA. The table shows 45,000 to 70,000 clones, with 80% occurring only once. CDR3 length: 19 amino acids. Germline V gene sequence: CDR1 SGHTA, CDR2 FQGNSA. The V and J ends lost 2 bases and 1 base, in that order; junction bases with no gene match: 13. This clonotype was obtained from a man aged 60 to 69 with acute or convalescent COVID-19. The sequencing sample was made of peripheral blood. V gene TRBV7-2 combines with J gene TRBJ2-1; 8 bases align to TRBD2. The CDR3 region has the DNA TGTGCCAGCAGCTTACGGCGGGGGGTCATGCTACGATCCTACAATGAGCAGTTCTTC. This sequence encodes CASSLRRGVMLRSYNEQFF.